This passage covers 14 T cell receptor beta chains from one sample sequenced in a study of T cells in Graves' hyperthyroidism and ophthalmopathy. Amplification targeted TCR beta CDR3 regions from RNA transcripts. RT-PCR in the first round (using the HTBI primer set) targeted the TCR CDR3. From the multiplex PCR reads, TCRdb called clonotypes with MiXCR, one entry per CDR3 protein. Of around 370,000 distinct CDR3 sequences in the sample, about 18% are singletons; the top ten hold 35% to 45%. Sequencing was carried out using blood. The receptor source for this set is a man in his late teens or twenties with Graves' ophthalmopathy.

The J gene is TRBJ1-1, the V gene TRBV7-4; TRBD1 might be the D (5 bases). Per germline, CDR1 SGHVT and CDR2 SQSDAQ. This CDR3 is 14 amino acids long. V lost 6 bases to trimming and J lost 3 bases, with 14 bases between them. The DNA for the CDR3 is TGTGCCAGCAGTATTCAAGGGGCGCACACTGAAGCTTTCTTT. Protein sequence: CASSIQGAHTEAFF.

The chain employs TRBV12-3 or TRBV12-4 and TRBJ2-7; 7 nucleotides line up with TRBD2. Germline trimming cut 8 bases from V and 3 bases from J; bases unmatched to any gene: 4. There are 12 residues in the CDR3. The CDR3 reads CASGRGHYEQYF. The CDR3 coding sequence is TGTGCCAGCGGGAGGGGTCACTACGAGCAGTACTTC.

This clonotype was observed at least ten times. The V call is TRBV20-1, the J call TRBJ2-7, with D maybe TRBD2 (5 bases). This CDR3 spans 14 amino acids. Trimming shortened V by 3 bases and J by 3 bases, and 15 bases separated the two germline ends. The germline CDR1 and CDR2 sequences are DFQATT and SNEGSKA (reference sequence). In DNA form, the CDR3 reads TGCAGTGCTAGGGATTCGTCGCGGGTCTACGAGCAGTACTTC. This encodes CSARDSSRVYEQYF.

This clonotype showed up many times. This chain uses TRBV2 with TRBJ2-7; D is uncertain. Germline lookup yields CDR1 SNHLY and CDR2 FYNNEI. The V gene lost 5 bases and the J gene lost 5 bases, with 13 bases spanning the gap. This CDR3 has 13 amino acids. The DNA for the CDR3 is TGTGCCAGCAGTTCCGGACCGTCAGACGAGCAGTACTTC. Protein product: CASSSGPSDEQYF.

This clonotype was seen a few times. The chain has TRBV7-9 and TRBJ2-1; D might be TRBD2 (5 bases). CDR1 and CDR2 (germline): SEHNR, FQNEAQ (reference sequence). The CDR3 totals 13 residues. Trimming removed 8 bases at V and 6 bases at J, with 14 bases between. This chain's CDR3 is CASDLRGPNEQFF. For the CDR3, the DNA is TGTGCCAGCGACCTTCGAGGGCCCAATGAGCAGTTCTTC.

The chain links TRBV7-3 to TRBJ1-1, with unresolved D. This CDR3 region has 12 residues. V lost 4 bases and J lost 3, with 6 bases in between. The germline gives CDR1 SGHTA, CDR2 FQGTGA. CDR3 in DNA: TGTGCCAGCAGCTCCGGACACACTGAAGCTTTCTTT. Amino acids: CASSSGHTEAFF.

This clonotype showed up many times. This chain links TRBV2 with TRBJ2-3, with D uncertain. Germline V gives CDR1 SNHLY, CDR2 FYNNEI. The ends were cut back, 7 bases at V and 3 bases at J, with 2 bases in the middle. CDR3 length: 10 residues. CDR3 DNA: TGTGCCAGCACTACAGATACGCAGTATTTT. Protein sequence: CASTTDTQYF.

Ten or more counts support this clonotype. This chain links TRBV2 with TRBJ1-5; no clear D. V lost 9 bases, J lost 1 base, and 10 bases lay in between. The germline gives CDR1 SNHLY, CDR2 FYNNEI. The CDR3 is made up of 13 amino acids. The CDR3 here is CARSTGSNQPQHF. The CDR3 DNA is TGTGCCAGATCGACGGGGAGCAATCAGCCCCAGCATTTT.

This clonotype was detected ten times or more. The J gene is TRBJ1-1, the V gene TRBV6-1, with 9 positions matching TRBD1. CDR3 size: 15 residues. J gave up 3 bases and V 5 bases, and 7 bases lay outside the gene matches. Germline CDR1 MNHNS, CDR2 SASEGT. CDR3 DNA: TGTGCCAGCAGTTCCGGACAGGGGTCCTACACTGAAGCTTTCTTT. It is translated as CASSSGQGSYTEAFF.

This clonotype came up many times. CDR3 sequence: CATSRDRFQETQYF. The CDR3 DNA follows: TGTGCCACCAGCAGAGATCGGTTCCAAGAGACCCAGTACTTC. The V gene is TRBV15, the J gene TRBJ2-5; D not resolved. V was clipped by 0 bases and J by 1 base, with 6 bases between them. Germline CDR1 reads LNHNV; CDR2 reads YYDKDF (reference sequence). The CDR3 totals 14 residues.

In its sample, this clonotype was seen many times. The rearrangement uses TRBV3-1 and TRBJ1-5, with D hard to call. The V end was cut by 0 bases, the J end by 4 bases, with 13 bases between. The CDR3 consists of 16 residues. Germline V CDR1 and CDR2: LGHDT, YNNKEL (reference sequence). This chain's CDR3 is CASSQDMGGTNQPQHF. CDR3 bases: TGTGCCAGCAGCCAAGATATGGGTGGAACAAATCAGCCCCAGCATTTT. The full variable domain, completed using reference TRBV3-1 and TRBJ1-5, is DTAVSQTPKYLVTQMGNDKSIKCEQNLGHDTMYWYKQDSKKFLKIMFSYNNKELIINETVPNRFSPKSPDKAHLNLHINSLELGDSAVYFCASSQDMGGTNQPQHFGDGTRLSIL.

This clonotype occurred many times. The chain is built from TRBV6-2 or TRBV6-3 and TRBJ1-6; maybe TRBD1 (6 bases). Germline lookup yields CDR1 MNHEY and CDR2 SVGEGT. With 1 base removed from V and 0 bases from J, the gap between germline ends came to 13 bases. The CDR3 runs to 18 residues. CDR3 residues: CASSYYREGSSYNSPLHF. CDR3 in DNA: TGTGCCAGCAGTTACTACAGGGAGGGAAGCTCCTATAATTCACCCCTCCACTTT.

This clonotype was detected many times. The chain couples TRBV2 to TRBJ1-1; 7 nucleotides line up with TRBD1. There are 13 residues in the CDR3. With V trimmed by 7 bases and J by 4 bases, 6 bases remained unmatched. Germline CDR1 reads SNHLY; CDR2 reads FYNNEI. CDR3 nucleotide sequence: TGTGCCAGCAACGACCGACAGGGCACTGAAGCTTTCTTT. Its protein product is CASNDRQGTEAFF. Variable domain in full (rest from reference TRBV2 and TRBJ1-1): EPEVTQTPSHQVTQMGQEVILRCVPISNHLYFYWYRQILGQKVEFLVSFYNNEISEKSEIFDDQFSVERPDGSNFTLKIRSTKLEDSAMYFCASNDRQGTEAFFGQGTRLTVV.

This sequence joins TRBV28 and TRBJ1-3; TRBD1 might be the D (5 bases). CDR1 is MDHEN, CDR2 SYDVKM, per germline. Trimming took off 6 bases at V and 2 bases at J, with 14 bases between the two ends. CDR3 size: 15 residues. CDR3 loop: CASSPGLSPGNTIYF. CDR3 nucleotide sequence: TGTGCCAGCAGCCCGGGACTGTCCCCTGGAAACACCATATATTTT.